This TCR beta chain was sequenced for a study of Ad26.COV2.S vaccination and SARS-CoV-2 variants. Regarding the study as a whole: Relative to placebo recipients, vaccine recipients exhibited elevated spike-specific TCR breadth.

About this clone itself: Its antigen is as yet unknown.

There are 13 residues in the CDR3. CDR1 SGHRS and CDR2 YFSETQ come from the germline V gene. V gave up 4 bases and J gave up 2 bases, with 8 bases separating them. This table comes from immunoSEQ multiplex PCR, and its TCRdb copy is limited to in-frame clones, with some not included. The sample holds 40,000 to 55,000 clones; roughly 84% are singletons and the top ten take about half. This clonotype was sampled from a human donor who had recovered from COVID-19. Specimen: peripheral blood, collected after recovery from COVID-19. This chain links TRBV5-1 with TRBJ2-3; D not certain. The DNA for the CDR3 is TGCGCCAGCAGCAAAGGACCCACAGATACGCAGTATTTT. This gives the protein CASSKGPTDTQYF.